Presented here are 16 T cell receptor beta chains from one specimen sequenced in a study of T cell responses to AZD1222 COVID-19 vaccine. Libraries were prepared by immunoSEQ multiplex PCR; TCRdb keeps only in-frame clonotypes and omits some of them. This table has 150,000 to 200,000 clones, approximately 92% appearing once. The sequenced sample was peripheral blood, obtained on day 0 of AZD1222 vaccination. The receptors here all came from an adult in good health.

The chain combines TRBV5-1 with TRBJ2-2; D is undetermined. V shed 7 bases and J shed 3 bases, with 4 bases lying between them. The germline V gene has CDR1 SGHRS and CDR2 YFSETQ. The CDR3 totals 11 residues. DNA for the CDR3: TGCGCCAGCCGGGACACCGGGGAGCTGTTTTTT. Translated, it gives CASRDTGELFF.

V is TRBV6-1 and J is TRBJ2-1; D gene ambiguous. Germline CDR1 MNHNS, CDR2 SASEGT. This CDR3 comprises 15 residues. V gave up 1 base and J gave up 5 bases, with 12 bases separating them. In DNA form, the CDR3 reads TGTGCCAGCAGTGAAGTATGGGGATCCCACAATGAGCAGTTCTTC. Translated: CASSEVWGSHNEQFF.

The chain couples TRBV5-1 to TRBJ1-4; possibly TRBD1 for D (5 bases). Trimming removed 0 bases at V and 6 bases at J, with 12 bases between. Germline values: CDR1 SGHRS, CDR2 YFSETQ. This CDR3 has 15 residues. The CDR3 DNA follows: TGCGCCAGCAGCTTGGGGTCAGGGACTCATGAAAAACTGTTTTTT. Translating it yields CASSLGSGTHEKLFF.

The rearrangement links TRBV3-1 (or the pseudogene TRBV3-2) to TRBJ1-5; no firm D call. CDR1 LGHDT and CDR2 YNNKEL come from the germline V gene (reference sequence). The CDR3 extends over 14 amino acids. V dropped 5 bases and J dropped 4 bases, with 12 bases sitting between them. CDR3 in amino acids: CASSLGIRNQPQHF. As DNA, the CDR3 is TGTGCCAGCAGCTTAGGGATCAGGAATCAGCCCCAGCATTTT.

This clone was counted a few times. The V gene is TRBV28, the J gene TRBJ2-7; D possibly corresponds to TRBD1 (6 bases). The CDR3 totals 15 residues. CDR1 MDHEN and CDR2 SYDVKM come from the germline V gene. Deletions cut 6 bases from V and 5 bases from J, with 20 bases between. CDR3 DNA sequence: TGTGCCAGCAGACTAATAGTGGGACATAACCACGAGCAGTACTTC. Translating gives CASRLIVGHNHEQYF.

This clone has only one observation. CDR3 protein: CASSPRGYEQYF. As DNA, the CDR3 is TGTGCCAGCAGCCCCCGGGGGTACGAGCAGTACTTC. The V and J genes are TRBV9 and TRBJ2-7; possible D gene TRBD2, 6 bases. The V and J ends lost 4 bases and 4 bases respectively, with 9 bases between them. CDR3 size: 12 residues. Germline V lookup: CDR1 SGDLS, CDR2 YYNGEE. The complete variable domain, with remaining parts taken from reference TRBV9 and TRBJ2-7, reads DSGVTQTPKHLITATGQRVTLRCSPRSGDLSVYWYQQSLDQGLQFLIQYYNGEERAKGNILERFSAQQFPDLHSELNLSSLELGDSALYFCASSPRGYEQYFGPGTRLTVT.

The V and J genes are TRBV7-2 and TRBJ1-1; 7 bases are shared with TRBD1. The ends lost 1 base at V and 8 bases at J; junction bases unmatched: 7. The CDR3 loop spans 14 amino acids. From germline, CDR1 is SGHTA and CDR2 FQGNSA. For the CDR3, the DNA is TGTGCCAGCAGCTTAGGCAGGGACAGACTAGAAGCTTTCTTT. Residues: CASSLGRDRLEAFF.

This chain connects TRBV11-2 to TRBJ1-2; 10 nucleotides match TRBD1. The CDR3 spans 17 residues. CDR1 SGHAT and CDR2 FQNNGV come from the germline V gene. After removal of 6 bases from V and 0 bases from J, the junction contained 10 bases not matched to a gene. CDR3 nucleotides: TGTGCCAGCAGGCCCGCGGGACAGGGGCTGACTAACTATGGCTACACCTTC. Its protein is CASRPAGQGLTNYGYTF.

This chain connects TRBV18 to TRBJ1-3, with 7 bases matching TRBD1. CDR1 is KGHSH and CDR2 is LQKENI in the germline V gene. The CDR3 has 16 amino acids. With V trimmed by 0 bases and J by 2 bases, 4 bases remained unmatched. The CDR3 bases are TGTGCCAGCTCACCACCGGGACAGAATCCTGGAAACACCATATATTTT. This encodes CASSPPGQNPGNTIYF.

J is TRBJ1-5 and V is TRBV2, with D perhaps TRBD1 (6 bases). Germline values: CDR1 SNHLY, CDR2 FYNNEI. Between the trimmed V and J ends, which lost 0 bases and 7 bases, there was a span of 16 bases. The length of the CDR3 is 16 residues. The CDR3 DNA sequence: TGTGCCAGCAGTGAAGCGAATAGCAGGGGAAGACAGCCCCAGCATTTT. Its translation: CASSEANSRGRQPQHF. Complete variable domain (other parts from reference TRBV2 and TRBJ1-5): EPEVTQTPSHQVTQMGQEVILRCVPISNHLYFYWYRQILGQKVEFLVSFYNNEISEKSEIFDDQFSVERPDGSNFTLKIRSTKLEDSAMYFCASSEANSRGRQPQHFGDGTRLSIL.

The chain joins TRBV6-5 to TRBJ1-5; D remains ambiguous. V lost 4 bases and J 0 bases, leaving 10 bases between the germline ends. This CDR3 has 15 amino acids. CDR1 and CDR2 from the germline V gene are MNHEY and SVGAGI. CDR3 amino acids: CASSSWQNSNQPQHF. DNA of the CDR3: TGTGCCAGCAGTTCGTGGCAGAATAGCAATCAGCCCCAGCATTTT.

In its sample, this clone was seen once. This sequence joins TRBV28 and TRBJ1-2, with 7 nucleotides matching TRBD1. The CDR3 loop spans 15 amino acids. Germline assignment: CDR1 MDHEN and CDR2 SYDVKM. Germline trimming cut 7 bases from V and 4 bases from J; bases unmatched to any gene: 12. CDR3 in amino acids: CASKGAGGRGYGYTF. The CDR3 DNA sequence: TGTGCCAGCAAGGGGGCAGGAGGGCGCGGCTATGGCTACACCTTC.

This rearrangement joins TRBV13 to TRBJ1-4; 8 positions match TRBD1. The CDR3 totals 15 residues. Trimming at V came to 2 bases and at J to 7 bases, leaving 6 bases not matched to a gene. Germline V CDR1 and CDR2: PRHDT, FYEKMQ (reference sequence). CDR3 loop: CASSLRTGSFEKLFF. In nucleotides, the CDR3 is TGTGCCAGCAGCTTACGGACAGGGTCGTTTGAAAAACTGTTTTTT.

With regard to this clone: The same CDR3 can be traced to other DNA sequences in this sample. The chain is built from TRBV14 and TRBJ2-7, with D perhaps TRBD1 (5 bases). The germline V gene has CDR1 SGHDN and CDR2 FVKESK. V was clipped by 0 bases and J by 1 base, with 16 bases between them. CDR3 length: 17 amino acids. The CDR3 coding sequence is TGTGCCAGCAGCCAAGATCTTTCTCCAGGGTATTCCTACGAGCAGTACTTC. Translation gives CASSQDLSPGYSYEQYF.

The chain joins TRBV4-2 to TRBJ1-2, with a tentative D call TRBD1 (5 bases). CDR3 length equals 15 residues. From germline, CDR1 is LGHNA and CDR2 YNFKEQ. Trimming took off 3 bases at V and 0 bases at J, with 11 bases between the two ends. CDR3 sequence: CASSQRQHSNYGYTF. The CDR3 region has the DNA TGTGCCAGCAGCCAGCGACAGCATTCTAACTATGGCTACACCTTC.

The chain uses TRBV11-2 and TRBJ1-3, with unresolved D. This CDR3 spans 16 amino acids. Trimming stripped 0 bases from V and 0 bases from J, with 9 bases between. The V gene's germline CDR1 is SGHAT and CDR2 FQNNGV. The CDR3 DNA is TGTGCCAGCAGCTTAGATCTCGACGGCTCTGGAAACACCATATATTTT. It encodes CASSLDLDGSGNTIYF.